This is a list of T cell receptor beta chains from one sample in a study of tumor-infiltrating lymphocytes in localized non-small cell lung cancer. Data came from immunoSEQ multiplex PCR; TCRdb stores just in-frame clones and leaves some out. The repertoire consists of tens of thousands of clones, with about three fifths occurring once and the leading ten covering under 6%. What was sequenced was lung tumor tissue. Receptors were obtained from a human donor with non-small cell lung cancer. Both conserved end residues are part of each CDR3. A D gene is named only where the DNA matches it firmly. Expanded clones get a size class; other rows say once, few or many, or leave the size out.

v_gene	d_gene	abundance	j_gene	CDR3nt	CDR3aa
TRBV7-6	-	-	TRBJ1-1	TGTGCCAGCAGCCCCGGAAAGAACACTGAAGCTTTCTTT	CASSPGKNTEAFF
TRBV18	-	few	TRBJ1-1	TGTGCCAGCTCACCACTCTCGGGGAAGCAGGATGAAGCTTTCTTT	CASSPLSGKQDEAFF
TRBV6-1	TRBD1	-	TRBJ2-7	TGTGCCAGCGGGTCCGGGACAGGGGGAACCTACGAGCAGTACTTC	CASGSGTGGTYEQYF
TRBV6-1	-	-	TRBJ1-1	TGTGCCAGCAGTCTTCAATTGGGGGACACTGAAGCTTTCTTT	CASSLQLGDTEAFF
TRBV7-3	-	-	TRBJ2-1	TGTGCCAGCAGCTCCATCGGGGGGCATGGTGAGCAGTTCTTC	CASSSIGGHGEQFF
TRBV30	-	-	TRBJ2-3	TGTGCCTGGACGGGATTAGATACGCAGTATTTT	CAWTGLDTQYF
TRBV13	-	-	TRBJ1-4	TGTGCCAGCAGCTTAGCTCTAAATAATGAAAAACTGTTTTTT	CASSLALNNEKLFF
TRBV10-3	TRBD2	-	TRBJ2-7	TGTGCCATCAGACCGGGACTAAACATCTACGAGCAGTACTTC	CAIRPGLNIYEQYF
TRBV7-2	-	few	TRBJ1-1	TGTGCCAGCAGCCTAGGATTTGAAGCTTTCTTT	CASSLGFEAFF
TRBV11-2	TRBD2	-	TRBJ2-5	TGTGCCAGCAGCTTAGGGACTAGCATCCAGGAGACCCAGTACTTC	CASSLGTSIQETQYF
TRBV19	-	-	TRBJ1-1	TGTGCCAGTAGTATGGGTGGCACTGAAGCTTTCTTT	CASSMGGTEAFF
TRBV7-2	TRBD1	-	TRBJ2-7	TGTGCCAGCAGCTTAGCTCGGGACAGGGTCTACGAGCAGTACTTC	CASSLARDRVYEQYF
TRBV2	TRBD2	-	TRBJ2-3	TGTGCCAGCAGTGAAGCGAGGAGTAGCGGGAGTATAGATACGCAGTATTTT	CASSEARSSGSIDTQYF
TRBV7-9	TRBD1	medium-sized	TRBJ2-2	TGTGCCAGCAGCGGGCAGACAGGGAGCACCGGGGAGCTGTTTTTT	CASSGQTGSTGELFF
TRBV7-6	-	few	TRBJ2-5	TGTGCCAGCAGCTTACTTGGGGAGACCCAGTACTTC	CASSLLGETQYF
TRBV2	TRBD2	-	TRBJ2-2	TGTGCCAGCAAAGGGCGGGAGGCCGGGGAGCTGTTTTTT	CASKGREAGELFF
TRBV7-2	TRBD2	-	TRBJ2-7	TGTGCCAGCAGCTTGGGAGGGGTCGAGCAGTACTTC	CASSLGGVEQYF
TRBV5-6	-	few	TRBJ2-4	TGTGCCAGCAGCCCGAGCCGGAAAAACATTCAGTACTTC	CASSPSRKNIQYF
TRBV30	-	-	TRBJ1-3	TGTGCCTGGAGTGGGTTCGAGGCAGCCTCTGGAAACACCATATATTTT	CAWSGFEAASGNTIYF
TRBV2	TRBD1	-	TRBJ2-1	TGTGCCAGCAGCGGACAGGGGGCAAGTAGGAATGAGCAGTTCTTC	CASSGQGASRNEQFF
TRBV14	-	few	TRBJ1-1	TGTGCCAGCAGCTTACGGGGGGCGGCGTCTGAAGCTTTCTTT	CASSLRGAASEAFF
TRBV19	-	-	TRBJ2-1	TGTGCCAGTGGTGCCGGGTGGGATGAGCAGTTCTTC	CASGAGWDEQFF
TRBV30	-	-	TRBJ2-1	TGTGCCTGGACCAGGGGACATCATACCTACAATGAGCAGTTCTTC	CAWTRGHHTYNEQFF
TRBV5-4	-	few	TRBJ2-5	TGTGCCAGCAGCTTGTACAAGCAAGAGACCCAGTACTTC	CASSLYKQETQYF
TRBV6-6	-	once	TRBJ2-7	TGTGCCAGCAATAGCGGCACAAATTCCTACGAGCAGTACTTC	CASNSGTNSYEQYF
TRBV30	TRBD1	few	TRBJ1-1	TGTGCCTCAACCGGGACAGGAGGCACTGAAGCTTTCTTT	CASTGTGGTEAFF
TRBV4-1	-	-	TRBJ2-7	TGCGCCAGCAGCCAAAAAGGGGGCGCGGGGAGGGCCTACGAGCAGTACTTC	CASSQKGGAGRAYEQYF